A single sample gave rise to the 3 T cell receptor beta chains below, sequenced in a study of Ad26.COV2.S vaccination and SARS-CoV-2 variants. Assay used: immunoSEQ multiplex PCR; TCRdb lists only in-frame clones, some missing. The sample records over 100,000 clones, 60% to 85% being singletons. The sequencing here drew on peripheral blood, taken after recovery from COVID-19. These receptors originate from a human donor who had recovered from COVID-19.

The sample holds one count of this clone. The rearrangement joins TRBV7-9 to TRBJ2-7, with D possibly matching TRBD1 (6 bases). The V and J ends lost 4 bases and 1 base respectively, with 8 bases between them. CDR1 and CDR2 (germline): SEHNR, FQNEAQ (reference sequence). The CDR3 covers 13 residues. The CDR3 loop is CASSSGQSYEQYF. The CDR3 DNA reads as TGTGCCAGCAGCTCTGGACAGTCCTACGAGCAGTACTTC.

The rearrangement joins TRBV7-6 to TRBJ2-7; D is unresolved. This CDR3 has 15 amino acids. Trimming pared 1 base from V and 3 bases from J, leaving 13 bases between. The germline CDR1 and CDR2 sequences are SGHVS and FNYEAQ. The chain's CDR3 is CASSLGHGPDYEQYF. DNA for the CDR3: TGTGCCAGCAGCTTAGGGCACGGGCCCGACTACGAGCAGTACTTC.

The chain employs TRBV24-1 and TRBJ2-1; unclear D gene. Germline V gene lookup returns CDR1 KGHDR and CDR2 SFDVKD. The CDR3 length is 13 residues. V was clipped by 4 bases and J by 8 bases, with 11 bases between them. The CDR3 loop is CATSESSIDEQFF. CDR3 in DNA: TGTGCCACCAGTGAGTCAAGCATTGATGAGCAGTTCTTC.